Shown below are 8 T cell receptor beta chains from a single sample sequenced in a study of control samples from healthy donors and cancer patients. Assay used: immunoSEQ multiplex PCR; TCRdb lists only in-frame clones, some missing. The sample includes 150,000 to 200,000 clones, 91% seen only once; the top ten take around 1.5%. Material for sequencing was blood. The receptors come from a woman aged 25 to 39 in good health.

The J gene is TRBJ1-3, the V gene TRBV6-6, with 8 bases lining up with TRBD1. CDR1 and CDR2 from the germline V gene are MNHNY and SVGAGI (reference sequence). There are 15 residues in the CDR3. Trimming at V came to 2 bases and at J to 5 bases, leaving 5 bases not matched to a gene. This chain's CDR3 is CASSYPGGERNTIYF. The CDR3 coding sequence is TGTGCCAGCAGTTACCCAGGGGGCGAGAGAAACACCATATATTTT.

Turning to this clone: Within the sample, other DNA sequences also encode this same CDR3. The chain couples TRBV19 to TRBJ1-1; no reliable D call. The CDR3 is made up of 13 amino acids. With 4 bases removed from V and 1 base from J, the gap between germline ends came to 7 bases. Germline values: CDR1 LNHDA, CDR2 SQIVND (reference sequence). CDR3 bases: TGTGCCAGTAGTACGACCGGGAACACTGAAGCTTTCTTT. This encodes CASSTTGNTEAFF.

The chain uses TRBV27 and TRBJ2-1; 10 bases map to TRBD1. The CDR3 is 14 amino acids. Unmatched junction bases numbered 1, after V lost 3 bases and J lost 5 bases. Germline lookup yields CDR1 MNHEY and CDR2 SMNVEV (reference sequence). Here the CDR3 DNA reads TGTGCCAGCAGTTTCGGGACAGGGGACAATGAGCAGTTCTTC. It yields the protein CASSFGTGDNEQFF.

The rearrangement uses TRBV2 and TRBJ1-5, with D perhaps TRBD1 (5 bases). Germline loops: CDR1 SNHLY, CDR2 FYNNEI. Trimming took 3 bases from V and 4 from J, leaving 13 bases between them. This CDR3 has 15 residues. The CDR3 nucleotides are TGTGCCAGCAGTGAGGGCAGGGTACGGAATCAGCCCCAGCATTTT. Translation gives CASSEGRVRNQPQHF.

This clone appeared once. The chain uses TRBV12-3 or TRBV12-4 and TRBJ2-1, with D uncertain. This CDR3 region has 12 residues. Trimming left V 6 bases short and J 6 bases short, with 9 bases between. The CDR3 nucleotides are TGTGCCAGCAGCCCTACGAGCAATGAGCAGTTCTTC. This sequence encodes CASSPTSNEQFF.

This clone was recorded once. The gene calls are TRBV18 and TRBJ1-5, with 7 bases fitting TRBD1. V dropped 4 bases and J dropped 2; count of bases not matched to a gene: 5. The CDR3 is 15 amino acids. The germline gives CDR1 KGHSH, CDR2 LQKENI. CDR3 sequence: CASSRPGGRNQPQHF. In nucleotides, the CDR3 is TGTGCCAGCTCACGACCAGGGGGGCGCAATCAGCCCCAGCATTTT.

The rearrangement joins TRBV6-2 or TRBV6-3 to TRBJ1-1; TRBD1 agrees at 7 bases. This CDR3 region has 14 residues. The V segment lost 6 bases and the J segment 0 bases; nucleotides outside the gene matches: 4. CDR1 and CDR2 (germline): MNHEY, SVGEGT. The CDR3 is CASSRQGMNTEAFF. The CDR3 bases are TGTGCCAGCAGCCGACAGGGTATGAACACTGAAGCTTTCTTT.

The genes are TRBV5-6 and TRBJ2-2; 8 nucleotides match TRBD1. Germline lookup yields CDR1 SGHDT and CDR2 YYEEEE. This CDR3 comprises 15 residues. Germline trimming cut 4 bases from V and 5 bases from J; bases unmatched to any gene: 7. The CDR3, as DNA: TGTGCCAGCAGCGTTCAGGGGGCTCTAACCGGGGAGCTGTTTTTT. It codes for CASSVQGALTGELFF.